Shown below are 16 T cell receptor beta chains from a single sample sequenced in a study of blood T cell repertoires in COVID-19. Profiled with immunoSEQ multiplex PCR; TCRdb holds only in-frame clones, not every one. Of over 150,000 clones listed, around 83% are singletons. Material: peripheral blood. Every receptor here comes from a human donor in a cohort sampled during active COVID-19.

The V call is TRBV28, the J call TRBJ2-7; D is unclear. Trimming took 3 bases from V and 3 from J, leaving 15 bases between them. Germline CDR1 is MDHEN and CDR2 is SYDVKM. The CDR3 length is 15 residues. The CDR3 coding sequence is TGTGCCAGCAGTTTTAACGGAGAGATCGGCTACGAGCAGTACTTC. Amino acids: CASSFNGEIGYEQYF.

The CDR3 reads CASLRVWTDSGANVLTF. CDR3 DNA sequence: TGTGCCAGTCTTAGGGTGTGGACTGACTCTGGGGCCAACGTCCTGACTTTC. V and J are TRBV28 and TRBJ2-6; the D gene is possibly TRBD2 (5 bases). V was cut by 9 bases and J by 0 bases, with 18 bases left in between. This CDR3 region has 17 residues. Germline V gives CDR1 MDHEN, CDR2 SYDVKM.

CDR3 residues: CASTRTGWDEQYF. CDR3 nucleotides: TGTGCCAGCACGAGGACAGGGTGGGACGAGCAGTACTTC. V usage is TRBV27 and J usage is TRBJ2-7; 8 bases fit TRBD1. The CDR3 consists of 13 residues. Trimming cost V 7 bases and J 5 bases; bases outside gene matches: 7. Germline values: CDR1 MNHEY, CDR2 SMNVEV (reference sequence).

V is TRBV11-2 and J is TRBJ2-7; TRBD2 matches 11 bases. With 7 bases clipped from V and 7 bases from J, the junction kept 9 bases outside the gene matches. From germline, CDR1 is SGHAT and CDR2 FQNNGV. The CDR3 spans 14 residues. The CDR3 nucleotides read TGTGCCAGCAACCCCGGGACTAGCGGAAGGGAGCAGTACTTC. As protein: CASNPGTSGREQYF.

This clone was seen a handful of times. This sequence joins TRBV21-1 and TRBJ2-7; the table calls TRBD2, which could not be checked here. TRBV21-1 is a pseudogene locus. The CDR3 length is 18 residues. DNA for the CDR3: TGTGCCAGCAGCAAATACCCTCAGTGGGCGGGGGCCCACTACGAGCAGTACTTC. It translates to CASSKYPQWAGAHYEQYF.

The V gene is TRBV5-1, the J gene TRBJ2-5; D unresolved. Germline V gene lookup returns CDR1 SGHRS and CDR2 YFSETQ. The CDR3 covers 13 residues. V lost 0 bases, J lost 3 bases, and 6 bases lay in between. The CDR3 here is CASSLVPKETQYF. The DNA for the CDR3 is TGCGCCAGCAGCTTGGTACCTAAAGAGACCCAGTACTTC.

DNA of the CDR3: TGTGCCAGCAGCAAAATCGGCGTATTGTGGAGGAACACTGAAGCTTTCTTT. This translates into CASSKIGVLWRNTEAFF. J is TRBJ1-1 and V is TRBV21-1. TRBV21-1 is a pseudogene segment. The CDR3 consists of 17 residues.

CDR3 sequence: CASSPKGPGEKGTEAFF. The DNA for the CDR3 is TGTGCCAGCAGCCCAAAAGGACCGGGGGAAAAAGGCACTGAAGCTTTCTTT. V and J are TRBV7-9 and TRBJ1-1; D is perhaps TRBD1 (5 bases). Germline V CDR1 and CDR2: SEHNR, FQNEAQ (reference sequence). V was cut by 5 bases and J by 4 bases, with 23 bases left in between. The CDR3 extends over 17 amino acids.

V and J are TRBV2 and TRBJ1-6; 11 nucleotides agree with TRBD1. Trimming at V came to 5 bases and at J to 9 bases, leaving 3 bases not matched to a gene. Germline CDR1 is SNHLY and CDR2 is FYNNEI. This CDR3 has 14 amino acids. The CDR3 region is CASSQGTGGSPLHF. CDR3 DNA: TGTGCCAGCAGTCAAGGGACAGGGGGTTCACCCCTCCACTTT.

The CDR3 protein is CAWTTGGRPRNIQYF. DNA of the CDR3: TGTGCCTGGACCACAGGCGGCCGGCCTAGGAACATTCAGTACTTC. The genes are TRBV30 and TRBJ2-4; D is possibly TRBD1 (5 bases). Germline CDR1 reads GTSNPN; CDR2 reads SVGIG (reference sequence). This CDR3 is 15 amino acids long. V lost 4 bases, J lost 7 bases, and 20 bases lay in between.

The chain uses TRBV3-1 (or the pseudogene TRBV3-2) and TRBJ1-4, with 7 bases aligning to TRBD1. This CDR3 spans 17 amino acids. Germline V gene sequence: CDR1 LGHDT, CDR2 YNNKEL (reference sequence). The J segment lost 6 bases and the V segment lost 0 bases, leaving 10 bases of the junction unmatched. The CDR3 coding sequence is TGTGCCAGCAGCCAAGAATTACGGACAGGCAGCGATGAAAAACTGTTTTTT. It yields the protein CASSQELRTGSDEKLFF.

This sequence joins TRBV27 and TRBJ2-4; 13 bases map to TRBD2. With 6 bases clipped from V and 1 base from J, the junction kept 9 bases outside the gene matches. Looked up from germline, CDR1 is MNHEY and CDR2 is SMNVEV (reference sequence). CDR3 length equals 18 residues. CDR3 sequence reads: CASRPGLAGVVAKNIQYF. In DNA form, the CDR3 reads TGTGCCAGCAGACCTGGACTAGCGGGAGTTGTGGCCAAAAACATTCAGTACTTC.

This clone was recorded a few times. The CDR3 protein is CATSRATGFSGNTIYF. The CDR3 nucleotides read TGTGCCACCAGCAGAGCTACAGGGTTCTCTGGAAACACCATATATTTT. V is TRBV15 and J is TRBJ1-3; D is perhaps TRBD1 (6 bases). Germline CDR1 reads LNHNV; CDR2 reads YYDKDF (reference sequence). V was shortened by 1 base and J by 0 bases, with 10 bases between the two germline ends. The CDR3 has 16 amino acids.

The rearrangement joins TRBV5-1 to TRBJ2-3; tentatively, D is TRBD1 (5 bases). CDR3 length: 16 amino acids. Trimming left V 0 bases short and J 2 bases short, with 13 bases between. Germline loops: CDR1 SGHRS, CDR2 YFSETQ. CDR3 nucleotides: TGCGCCAGCAGCTTGGCGCTACAGGAAATCACAGATACGCAGTATTTT. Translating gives CASSLALQEITDTQYF.

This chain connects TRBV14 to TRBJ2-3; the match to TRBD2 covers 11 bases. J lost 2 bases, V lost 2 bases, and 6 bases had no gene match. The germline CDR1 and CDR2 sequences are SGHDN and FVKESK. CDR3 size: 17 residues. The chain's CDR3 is CASSQPMTSGATDTQYF. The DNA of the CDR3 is TGTGCCAGCAGCCAACCAATGACTAGCGGGGCCACAGATACGCAGTATTTT.

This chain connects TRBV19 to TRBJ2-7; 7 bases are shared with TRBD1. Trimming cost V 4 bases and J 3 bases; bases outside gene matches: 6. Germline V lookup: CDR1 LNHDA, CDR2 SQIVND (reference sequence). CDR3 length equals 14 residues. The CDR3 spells CASSKDRLNYEQYF. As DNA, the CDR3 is TGTGCCAGTAGTAAGGACAGGTTAAACTACGAGCAGTACTTC.